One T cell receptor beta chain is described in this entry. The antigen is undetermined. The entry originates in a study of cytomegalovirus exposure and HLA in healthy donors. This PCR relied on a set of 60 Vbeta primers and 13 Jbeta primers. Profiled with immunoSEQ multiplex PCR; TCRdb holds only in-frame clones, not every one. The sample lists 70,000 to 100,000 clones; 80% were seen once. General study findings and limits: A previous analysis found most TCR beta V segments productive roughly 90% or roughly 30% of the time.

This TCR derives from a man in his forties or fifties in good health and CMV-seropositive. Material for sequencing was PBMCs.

The DNA of the CDR3 is TGCGCCAGCAGCCAAATAAGCACAGATACGCAGTATTTT. Encoded protein: CASSQISTDTQYF. The genes are TRBV4-3 and TRBJ2-3; D unresolved. The V gene lost 2 bases and the J gene lost 0 bases, with 3 bases spanning the gap. Germline CDR1 reads LGHNA; CDR2 reads YSLEER. The length of the CDR3 is 13 residues.